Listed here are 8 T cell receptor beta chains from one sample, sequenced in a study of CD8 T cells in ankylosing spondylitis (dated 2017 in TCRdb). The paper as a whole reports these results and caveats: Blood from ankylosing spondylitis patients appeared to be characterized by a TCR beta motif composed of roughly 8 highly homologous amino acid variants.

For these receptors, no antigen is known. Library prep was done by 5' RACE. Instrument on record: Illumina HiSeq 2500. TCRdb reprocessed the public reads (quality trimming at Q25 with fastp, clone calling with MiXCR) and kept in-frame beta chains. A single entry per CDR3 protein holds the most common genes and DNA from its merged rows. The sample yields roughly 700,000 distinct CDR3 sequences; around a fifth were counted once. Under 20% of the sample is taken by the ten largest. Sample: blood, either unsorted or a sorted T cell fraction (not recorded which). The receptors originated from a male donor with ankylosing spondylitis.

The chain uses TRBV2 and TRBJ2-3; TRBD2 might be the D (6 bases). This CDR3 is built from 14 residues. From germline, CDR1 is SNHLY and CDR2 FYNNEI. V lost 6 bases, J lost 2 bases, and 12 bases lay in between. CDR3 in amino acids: CASRETRDTDTQYF. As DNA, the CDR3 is TGTGCCAGCAGGGAGACTAGAGACACAGATACGCAGTATTTT.

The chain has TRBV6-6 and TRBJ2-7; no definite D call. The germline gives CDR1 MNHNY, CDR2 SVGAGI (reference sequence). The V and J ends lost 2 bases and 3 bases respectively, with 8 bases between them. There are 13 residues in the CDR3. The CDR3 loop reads CASSYGLIYEQYF. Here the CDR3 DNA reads TGTGCCAGCAGTTACGGTCTCATCTACGAGCAGTACTTC.

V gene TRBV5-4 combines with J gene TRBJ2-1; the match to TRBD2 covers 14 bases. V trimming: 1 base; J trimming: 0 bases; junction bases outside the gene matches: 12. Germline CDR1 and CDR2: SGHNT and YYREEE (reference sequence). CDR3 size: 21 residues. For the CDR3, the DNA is TGTGCCAGCAGCTTGTCGGGTCCTTCCGGGACTAGCGGGAGCTCCTACAATGAGCAGTTCTTC. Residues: CASSLSGPSGTSGSSYNEQFF.

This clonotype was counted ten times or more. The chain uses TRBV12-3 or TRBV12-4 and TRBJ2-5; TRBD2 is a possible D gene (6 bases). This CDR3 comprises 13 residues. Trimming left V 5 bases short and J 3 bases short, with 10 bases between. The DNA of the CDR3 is TGTGCCAGCAGTCGACTAGGGGAAGAGACCCAGTACTTC. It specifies CASSRLGEETQYF.

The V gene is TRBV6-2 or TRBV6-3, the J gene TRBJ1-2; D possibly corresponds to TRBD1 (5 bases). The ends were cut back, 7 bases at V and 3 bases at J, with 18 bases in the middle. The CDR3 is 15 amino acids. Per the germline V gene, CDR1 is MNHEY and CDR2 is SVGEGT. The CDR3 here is CASNSASPGDYGYTF. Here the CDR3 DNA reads TGTGCCAGCAACTCAGCTTCCCCGGGGGACTATGGCTACACCTTC.

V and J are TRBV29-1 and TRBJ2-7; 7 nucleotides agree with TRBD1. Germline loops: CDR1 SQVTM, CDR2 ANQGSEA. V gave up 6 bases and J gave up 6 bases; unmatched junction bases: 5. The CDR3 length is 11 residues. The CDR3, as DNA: TGCAGCGTCCCACAGGGGAGCGAGCAGTACTTC. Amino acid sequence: CSVPQGSEQYF.

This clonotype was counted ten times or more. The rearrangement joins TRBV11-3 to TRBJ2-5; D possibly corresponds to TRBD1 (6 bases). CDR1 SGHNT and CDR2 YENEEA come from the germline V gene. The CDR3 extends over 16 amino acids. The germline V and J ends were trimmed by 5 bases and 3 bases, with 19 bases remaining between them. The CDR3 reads CASSARDNEMKETQYF. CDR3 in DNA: TGTGCCAGCAGCGCCCGGGACAACGAGATGAAAGAGACCCAGTACTTC.

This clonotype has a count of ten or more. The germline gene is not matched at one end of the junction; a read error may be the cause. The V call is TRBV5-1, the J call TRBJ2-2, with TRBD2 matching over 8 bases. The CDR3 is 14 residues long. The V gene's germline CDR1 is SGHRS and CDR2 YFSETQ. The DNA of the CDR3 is TGTGCCAGCAGTTTAGCGGGAAACACCGGGGAGCTGTTTTTT. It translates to CASSLAGNTGELFF.